This TCR beta chain was captured in a study of OX40 agonist ivuxolimab in advanced cancers. Study details: Dose-escalation patients suffered from hepatocellular carcinoma, melanoma, renal cell or head and neck cancer.

Researchers took blood at baseline, on cycle 4 day 1, and on cycle 7 day 1. The data were produced by immunoSEQ multiplex PCR, yet TCRdb's version contains in-frame clones alone and is incomplete. The sample holds about 98,000 clones, 75% to 90% seen once. Notes on the study in general: At 0.1 to 3.0 mg/kg, CD4+ and CD8+ blood T cells expanded clonally by week 6.

This CDR3 has 14 amino acids. The germline gives CDR1 MNHNS, CDR2 SASEGT. Trimming took 5 bases from V and 2 from J, leaving 13 bases between them. With regard to this clone: What it binds is not known.

This TCR was recovered from an adult with an advanced solid tumor such as melanoma, head and neck, liver or kidney cancer. The sequences come from CD4+ or CD8+ T cells sorted from blood, collected in a trial of the OX40 agonist ivuxolimab. The chain employs TRBV6-1 and TRBJ2-7; a weak D match, TRBD1 (5 bases). DNA of the CDR3: TGTGCCAGCAGTCCGACAGCCCTTACCTACGAGCAGTACTTC. Translating gives CASSPTALTYEQYF.